Shown below are 14 T cell receptor beta chains from a single sample sequenced in a study of cytotoxic CD8 clonotypes in ibrutinib-treated CLL. The data were produced by immunoSEQ multiplex PCR, yet TCRdb's version contains in-frame clones alone and is incomplete. This repertoire shows tens of thousands of clones, around 60% found once; its top ten account for over 12%. The sequencing used PBMCs, collected after 12 months of ibrutinib treatment. These receptors originate from a human donor with chronic lymphocytic leukemia.

The chain uses TRBV21-1 and TRBJ2-7; whether TRBD1, the table's D call, matches the DNA was not checked. TRBV21-1 is recorded as a pseudogene. There are 11 residues in the CDR3. CDR3 nucleotide sequence: TGTGCCAGCAGCAACCGGGACATATGTCTGTTC. This sequence encodes CASSNRDICLF.

This clone appeared a single time. V and J are TRBV11-2 and TRBJ2-3; 9 bases are a match to TRBD2. The junction had 13 bases not matched to a gene; V was cut back by 5 bases and J by 1 base. CDR1 is SGHAT, CDR2 FQNNGV, per germline. The CDR3 totals 18 residues. This CDR3 is CASSHRLASGIGTDTQYF. Here the CDR3 DNA reads TGTGCCAGCAGCCATCGACTCGCTAGCGGGATTGGCACAGATACGCAGTATTTT.

The chain is built from TRBV9 and TRBJ1-1, with D possibly being TRBD1 (6 bases). The CDR3 sequence is 13 residues long. The V gene's germline CDR1 is SGDLS and CDR2 YYNGEE. V was pared by 2 bases and J by 6 bases, with 11 bases between. CDR3 residues: CASSVFEGAEAFF. The CDR3 DNA follows: TGTGCCAGCAGCGTGTTTGAGGGGGCTGAAGCTTTCTTT.

This clone has more than one count but fewer than ten. The chain combines TRBV4-1 with TRBJ2-7; D may be TRBD1 (6 bases). V was trimmed by 1 base and J by 1 base, leaving 8 bases between them. The length of the CDR3 is 14 residues. Germline values: CDR1 MGHRA, CDR2 YSYEKL. The CDR3 sequence: CASSQGDRSYEQYV. For the CDR3, the DNA is TGCGCCAGCAGCCAAGGTGACAGGTCCTACGAGCAGTACGTC.

This chain joins TRBV11-2 and TRBJ2-7; 7 bases map to TRBD1. Germline V lookup: CDR1 SGHAT, CDR2 FQNNGV. This CDR3 contains 13 residues. The V gene end was trimmed by 5 bases and the J gene end by 6 bases; junction bases not matched to a gene: 7. As DNA, the CDR3 is TGTGCCAGCAGCATAAATACAGGGGCCGAGCAGTACTTC. Amino acids: CASSINTGAEQYF.

The chain joins TRBV28 to TRBJ2-3, with D hard to call. Per germline, CDR1 MDHEN and CDR2 SYDVKM. Trimming left V 3 bases short and J 2 bases short, with 6 bases between. The CDR3 is 13 amino acids. The CDR3 bases are TGTGCCAGCAGTTTTCGGTCCACAGATACGCAGTATTTT. Protein product: CASSFRSTDTQYF.

In nucleotides, the CDR3 is TGTGCCAGCAGCGGGAGCTACTATGGCTACACCTTC. This sequence encodes CASSGSYYGYTF. The rearrangement uses TRBV5-5 and TRBJ1-2; no definite D call. V dropped 4 bases and J dropped 3 bases, with 7 bases sitting between them. CDR1 is SGHKS, CDR2 YYEKEE, per germline (reference sequence). The CDR3 has 12 amino acids.

The rearrangement joins TRBV9 to TRBJ1-6, with 9 bases aligning to TRBD1. After removal of 0 bases from V and 8 bases from J, the junction contained 0 bases not matched to a gene. There are 14 residues in the CDR3. Germline V lookup: CDR1 SGDLS, CDR2 YYNGEE. The CDR3 loop reads CASSVGQGDSPLHF. DNA for the CDR3: TGTGCCAGCAGCGTAGGACAGGGGGATTCACCCCTCCACTTT.

The chain carries TRBV27 and TRBJ2-7; 7 bases agree with TRBD2. V shed 4 bases, J shed 0 bases, and the junction held 9 bases outside the gene matches. This CDR3 is built from 16 residues. The germline V gene has CDR1 MNHEY and CDR2 SMNVEV (reference sequence). This CDR3 reads CASSSVPPSGSYEQYF. CDR3 bases: TGTGCCAGCAGTTCCGTACCGCCTAGCGGCTCCTACGAGCAGTACTTC.

The chain links TRBV18 to TRBJ1-1; unclear D gene. The V gene lost 1 base and the J gene lost 5 bases, with 14 bases spanning the gap. The CDR3 loop spans 15 amino acids. The germline gives CDR1 KGHSH, CDR2 LQKENI. The CDR3 nucleotides are TGTGCCAGCTCACCACTAGAGGGATTCTTAACTGAAGCTTTCTTT. It translates to CASSPLEGFLTEAFF.

V is TRBV15 and J is TRBJ2-1; D gene unclear. Trimming removed 2 bases at V and 13 bases at J, with 15 bases between. The germline V gene has CDR1 LNHNV and CDR2 YYDKDF (reference sequence). This CDR3 spans 13 amino acids. CDR3 sequence (DNA): TGTGCCACCAGCAGATATCGTTTACCGACCCAGTTCTTC. Its protein is CATSRYRLPTQFF.

The chain uses TRBV11-3 and TRBJ1-5; D uncertain. Trimming cost V 0 bases and J 0 bases, with 9 bases left between them. Looked up from germline, CDR1 is SGHNT and CDR2 is YENEEA. The CDR3 has 16 amino acids. The CDR3 DNA follows: TGTGCCAGCAGCTTAGAAACCCTAAATAGCAATCAGCCCCAGCATTTT. This codes for CASSLETLNSNQPQHF.

This clone was seen just once. J is TRBJ2-7 and V is TRBV5-8, with D unclear. Per germline, CDR1 SGHTS and CDR2 YDEGEE. The V end lost 0 bases, the J end lost 1 base, and 11 bases lay between the germline ends. The length of the CDR3 is 15 residues. The CDR3 spells CASSLAQRRSYEQYF. The CDR3 nucleotides read TGTGCCAGCAGCTTGGCTCAACGACGATCCTACGAGCAGTACTTC. The whole variable domain, remainder taken from reference TRBV5-8 and TRBJ2-7, is EAGVTQSPTHLIKTRGQQATLRCSPISGHTSVYWYQQALGLGLQFLLWYDEGEERNRGNFPPRFSGRQFPNYSSELNVNALELEDSALYLCASSLAQRRSYEQYFGPGTRLTVT.

The gene calls are TRBV5-6 and TRBJ2-3, with TRBD1 as a possible D gene (5 bases). The V and J ends lost 0 bases and 10 bases respectively, with 6 bases between them. Germline loops: CDR1 SGHDT, CDR2 YYEEEE. The CDR3 has 11 amino acids. In DNA, the CDR3 is TGTGCCAGCAGCTTGGGACAGCCGCAGTATTTT. Its translation is CASSLGQPQYF.